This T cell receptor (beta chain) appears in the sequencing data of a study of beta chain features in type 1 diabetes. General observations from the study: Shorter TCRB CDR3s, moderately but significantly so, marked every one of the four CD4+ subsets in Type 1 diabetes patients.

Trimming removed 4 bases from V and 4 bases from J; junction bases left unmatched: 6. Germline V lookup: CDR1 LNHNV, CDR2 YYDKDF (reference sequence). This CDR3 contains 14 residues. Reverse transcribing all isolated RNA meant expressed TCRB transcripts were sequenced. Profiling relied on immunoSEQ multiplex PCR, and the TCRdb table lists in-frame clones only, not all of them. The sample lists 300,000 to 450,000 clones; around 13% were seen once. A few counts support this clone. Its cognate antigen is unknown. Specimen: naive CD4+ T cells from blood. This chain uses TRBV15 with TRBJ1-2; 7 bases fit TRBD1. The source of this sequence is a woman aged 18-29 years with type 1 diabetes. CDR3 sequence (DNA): TGTGCCACCAGCACTCCGGGACAGCCCTATGGCTACACCTTC. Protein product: CATSTPGQPYGYTF. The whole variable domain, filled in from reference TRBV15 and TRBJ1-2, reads DAMVIQNPRYQVTQFGKPVTLSCSQTLNHNVMYWYQQKSSQAPKLLFHYYDKDFNNEADTPDNFQSRRPNTSFCFLDIRSPGLGDTAMYLCATSTPGQPYGYTFGSGTRLTVV.